This T cell receptor (beta chain) was retrieved from a study of shared clonotypes between healthy human individuals. Study observations and caveats: Naive subsets generally had larger estimated richness than memory subsets.

Comments on this clone: Its antigen is undetermined.

The study drew its donors from healthy HIV-negative adults without recent acute infections or vaccinations. Germline assignment: CDR1 SGDLS and CDR2 YYNGEE. The CDR3 extends over 15 amino acids. The ends were cut back, 0 bases at V and 4 bases at J, with 10 bases in the middle. An even split of each subset's genomic DNA across several immunoSEQ plates was performed. In the authors' workflow: ImmunoSEQ only sent back junction sequences with no quality scores, so filtering was done differently. Profiled with immunoSEQ multiplex PCR; TCRdb holds only in-frame clones, not every one. V, J and clone size are those of that table, while D and trimming were read from the DNA. The data hold 850,000 to 1,100,000 clones, with approximately 80% observed a single time.

Sample: memory CD4+ T cells from PBMCs. This sample's subset: CD45RA-negative fraction. This sequence originates from a man younger than 30 in good health. Some clones in this sample may be carry-over from other donors' samples. The chain carries TRBV9 and TRBJ2-2; D is undetermined. The CDR3 bases are TGTGCCAGCAGCGTAGCTGGGGAAGCCACCGGGGAGCTGTTTTTT. This encodes CASSVAGEATGELFF.